This TCR beta chain was recorded in a study of Tregs in tolerant kidney transplant recipients. Study-wide findings and caveats: Some patients' samples used different primers over time, so nucleotide sequences weren't comparable. Tregs expanded with activated donor B cells seemed most donor-specific. This study did not directly address biological reproducibility.

The CDR3 length is 15 residues. Trimming at V came to 4 bases and at J to 4 bases, leaving 8 bases not matched to a gene. CDR1 and CDR2 (germline): SGHRS, YFSETQ. Unstimulated Tregs (CD4+CD25+CD127-) and CD4+CD25- non-Tregs were sorted from PBMCs. Measured with immunoSEQ multiplex PCR; TCRdb has only the in-frame clones, and not every one. The repertoire holds about 110,000 clones, with about 90% as singletons. With respect to this clone: The antigen remains unidentified.

The source of this sequence is a human donor who received a combined kidney and bone marrow transplant. This material consisted of CD4+ T cells from blood, taken before the transplant. The chain joins TRBV5-1 to TRBJ2-5, with 9 bases fitting TRBD2. In nucleotides, the CDR3 is TGCGCCAGCAGCCCTAGCGGGGCATCTAGAGAGACCCAGTACTTC. Its translation: CASSPSGASRETQYF.